This T cell receptor (beta chain) was sequenced during a study of vaccination and CD4 T cells after COVID-19. Study-wide context: The convalescents, six males and four females, included two who were Hispanic.

As for treatment: approximately 10-day PBMC culture with coronavirus spike peptide pools or control peptides (ViraFEST assay). V trimming: 4 bases; J trimming: 8 bases; junction bases outside the gene matches: 4. The CDR3 consists of 13 residues. CDR1 and CDR2 from the germline V gene are KGHSH and LQKENI. General observations from the study: Counts of SARS-CoV-2-reactive clonotypes had a median that went from around 19 to 38, a nonsignificant change. Spike mono-reactivity was evident in 304 of the 307 vaccine-specific clones derived from convalescent patients.

Remarks on this clonotype: Its antigen is as yet unknown.

The Oncomine TCR Beta short-read assay was applied to DNA of cultured CD4+ T cells. TCRdb analysed the PCR reads with MiXCR anew, one entry per CDR3 protein. The sample includes tens of thousands of distinct CDR3 sequences, 40% to 50% of them seen just once. The source was CD4+ T cells from blood, cultured in vitro, collected before SARS-CoV-2 vaccination. The rearrangement uses TRBV18 and TRBJ1-4; 7 bases line up with TRBD1. The TCR sequence derives from a human donor who received a COVID-19 vaccine. CDR3 loop: CASSRGDREKLFF. As DNA, the CDR3 is TGTGCCAGCTCACGAGGGGACAGAGAAAAACTGTTTTTT.